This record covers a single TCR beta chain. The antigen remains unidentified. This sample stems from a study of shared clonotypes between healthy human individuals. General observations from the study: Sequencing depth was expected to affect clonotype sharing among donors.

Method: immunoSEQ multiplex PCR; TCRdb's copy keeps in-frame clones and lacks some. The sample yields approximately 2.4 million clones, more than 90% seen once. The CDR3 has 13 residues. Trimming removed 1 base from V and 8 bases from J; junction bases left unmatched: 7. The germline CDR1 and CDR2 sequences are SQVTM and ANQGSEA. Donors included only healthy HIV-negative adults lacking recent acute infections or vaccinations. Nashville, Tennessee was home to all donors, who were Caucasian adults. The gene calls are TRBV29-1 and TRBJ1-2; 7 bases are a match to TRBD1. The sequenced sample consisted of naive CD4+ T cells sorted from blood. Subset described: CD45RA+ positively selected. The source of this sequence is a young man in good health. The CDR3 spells CSVEGDRVGGYTF. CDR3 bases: TGCAGCGTTGAAGGCGACAGGGTGGGAGGCTACACCTTC.